These 29 T cell receptor beta chains were sequenced from one sample in a study of spatial heterogeneity in lung cancer. The study, taken as a whole, reports: Counts of expanded intratumoral alpha and beta TCRs tracked tumor mutation counts.

Antigens of these TCRs are unknown. As to time point: sample taken at primary tumor resection. Each CDR3 protein is one row after TCRdb ran MiXCR on the 5' RACE reads. This repertoire shows about 7,000 distinct CDR3 sequences, 13% found once; its top ten account for around 8%. The material sequenced was lung tumor tissue, taken at surgery. The receptors shown here come from a male donor with early-stage non-small cell lung cancer.

This clonotype is medium-sized by share. V usage is TRBV14 and J usage is TRBJ1-4; D remains ambiguous. This CDR3 region has 16 residues. The V end was cut by 3 bases, the J end by 6 bases, with 17 bases between. Looked up from germline, CDR1 is SGHDN and CDR2 is FVKESK. The CDR3 coding sequence is TGTGCCAGCAGCCAGGGAGTTGGCCTTACCCATGAAAAACTGTTTTTT. Residues: CASSQGVGLTHEKLFF.

By sample fraction, this clonotype is medium-sized (0.01 to 0.1%). The V gene is TRBV6-6, the J gene TRBJ2-3; D is perhaps TRBD1 or TRBD2 (6 bases each). The CDR3 has 12 amino acids. Trimming left V 4 bases short and J 6 bases short, with 8 bases between. CDR1 is MNHNY, CDR2 SVGAGI, per germline (reference sequence). The DNA for the CDR3 is TGTGCCAGCAGTTCGGGGGCCGATACGCAGTATTTT. Translated: CASSSGADTQYF.

This clonotype showed up many times. The rearrangement joins TRBV7-2 to TRBJ2-7; 7 bases match TRBD2. This CDR3 region has 15 residues. CDR1 and CDR2 (germline): SGHTA, FQGNSA. The V segment lost 0 bases and the J segment 2 bases; nucleotides outside the gene matches: 4. CDR3 DNA sequence: TGTGCCAGCAGCTTAGCTAGCGGGCTGGCCTACGAGCAGTACGTC. Amino acid sequence: CASSLASGLAYEQYV.

This clonotype is deemed medium-sized. The chain carries TRBV5-1 and TRBJ2-3; 14 bases line up with TRBD2. This CDR3 spans 16 amino acids. Germline V gives CDR1 SGHRS, CDR2 YFSETQ. The trim removed 2 bases at V and 5 bases at J, leaving 4 bases unmatched. CDR3 amino acids: CASSLPGLAGGDTQYF. As DNA, the CDR3 is TGCGCCAGCAGCTTACCCGGACTAGCGGGGGGAGATACGCAGTATTTT.

This clonotype was seen at least ten times. The J gene is TRBJ2-3, the V gene TRBV4-1; D call uncertain. CDR1 and CDR2 from the germline V gene are MGHRA and YSYEKL. V lost 1 base, J lost 8 bases, and 10 bases lay in between. The CDR3 runs 13 residues. In DNA, the CDR3 is TGCGCCAGCAGCCAAGTCTTCCGTGCTACGCAGTATTTT. Amino acids: CASSQVFRATQYF.

Ten or more counts support this clonotype. The chain recombines TRBV30 with TRBJ2-3; 7 bases fit TRBD2. In germline, CDR1 is GTSNPN, CDR2 SVGIG (reference sequence). J gave up 6 bases and V 0 bases, and 3 bases lay outside the gene matches. CDR3 length: 13 residues. The CDR3 protein is CAWSVNGRDTQYF. The DNA of the CDR3 is TGTGCCTGGAGTGTAAACGGGAGGGATACGCAGTATTTT.

This clonotype was seen at least ten times. The chain has TRBV5-1 and TRBJ2-2; no clear D. The V gene lost 4 bases and the J gene lost 7 bases, with 14 bases spanning the gap. Germline V gives CDR1 SGHRS, CDR2 YFSETQ. This CDR3 is built from 14 residues. CDR3 amino acids: CASSPDPGGGELFF. Here the CDR3 DNA reads TGCGCCAGCAGCCCTGACCCCGGCGGCGGGGAGCTGTTTTTT. The full variable domain, with the rest looked up from reference TRBV5-1 and TRBJ2-2, is KAGVTQTPRYLIKTRGQQVTLSCSPISGHRSVSWYQQTPGQGLQFLFEYFSETQRNKGNFPGRFSGRQFSNSRSEMNVSTLELGDSALYLCASSPDPGGGELFFGEGSRLTVL.

This clonotype turned up a few times. The V and J genes are TRBV7-2 and TRBJ2-1; the D call may be TRBD1 or TRBD2 (5 bases each). Germline CDR1 is SGHTA and CDR2 is FQGNSA. CDR3 length equals 14 residues. V shed 1 base and J shed 6 bases, with 10 bases lying between them. CDR3 sequence reads: CASSLERGGNEQFF. The DNA for the CDR3 is TGTGCCAGCAGCTTAGAACGGGGCGGCAATGAGCAGTTCTTC.

Relative to its sample, this clonotype is medium-sized. This chain uses TRBV11-2 with TRBJ2-3, with D hard to call. The V and J ends lost 2 bases and 0 bases respectively, with 9 bases between them. Germline loops: CDR1 SGHAT, CDR2 FQNNGV. The CDR3 contains 15 residues. CDR3 coding DNA: TGTGCCAGCAGCTTACGTATAAGAAGCACAGATACGCAGTATTTT. The encoded protein is CASSLRIRSTDTQYF.

This clonotype occurred many times. V gene TRBV6-5 combines with J gene TRBJ1-5, with D possibly being TRBD1 (6 bases). This CDR3 comprises 15 residues. The germline V gene encodes CDR1 MNHEY and CDR2 SVGAGI. Between the trimmed V and J ends, which lost 0 bases and 5 bases, there was a span of 11 bases. CDR3: CASSYSQGSDQPQHF. For the CDR3, the DNA is TGTGCCAGCAGTTACTCACAGGGCAGTGATCAGCCCCAGCATTTT.

This clonotype is medium-sized by share. The chain links TRBV14 to TRBJ2-7; D gene unclear. Trimming took off 0 bases at V and 7 bases at J, with 10 bases between the two ends. This CDR3 is 13 amino acids long. CDR1 and CDR2 (germline): SGHDN, FVKESK. The CDR3 protein is CASSQDRLGEQYF. CDR3 nucleotides: TGTGCCAGCAGCCAAGATCGGCTGGGGGAGCAGTACTTC.

The chain employs TRBV27 and TRBJ2-1; D is unresolved. The CDR3 totals 13 residues. Germline lookup yields CDR1 MNHEY and CDR2 SMNVEV (reference sequence). Trimming cost V 3 bases and J 9 bases, with 12 bases left between them. The CDR3 DNA follows: TGTGCCAGCAGTTTCCAGACGGCCGGTGAGCAGTTCTTC. Protein product: CASSFQTAGEQFF.

This clonotype is deemed medium-sized. V usage is TRBV6-5 and J usage is TRBJ2-5, with D tentatively TRBD1 or TRBD2 (5 bases each). Trimming removed 0 bases at V and 3 bases at J, with 11 bases between. The CDR3 runs 15 residues. Germline assignment: CDR1 MNHEY and CDR2 SVGAGI. The CDR3 sequence is CASSYSAGSKETQYF. CDR3 coding DNA: TGTGCCAGCAGTTACTCGGCAGGGAGTAAAGAGACCCAGTACTTC.

This clonotype was seen ten or more times. The V gene is TRBV30, the J gene TRBJ1-3, with TRBD1 matching 7 bases. The J segment lost 2 bases and the V segment lost 2 bases, leaving 6 bases of the junction unmatched. CDR3 length equals 15 residues. Germline CDR1 and CDR2: GTSNPN and SVGIG (reference sequence). CDR3 amino acids: CAWSLPGGPGNTIYF. In nucleotides, the CDR3 is TGTGCCTGGAGTCTACCAGGGGGGCCTGGAAACACCATATATTTT. The full variable domain, with the rest looked up from reference TRBV30 and TRBJ1-3, is SQTIHQWPATLVQPVGSPLSLECTVEGTSNPNLYWYRQAAGRGLQLLFYSVGIGQISSEVPQNLSASRPQDRQFILSSKKLLLSDSGFYLCAWSLPGGPGNTIYFGEGSWLTVV.

Comment on this clonotype: Germline and junction disagree at one end, which may indicate a read error. The V gene is TRBV11-2, the J gene TRBJ2-5; 8 positions match TRBD2. The CDR3 covers 16 residues. Germline values: CDR1 SGHAT, CDR2 FQNNGV. The chain's CDR3 is CASSLQLGLVLETQYF. The CDR3 region has the DNA TGCGCCAGCAGCCTGCAACTGGGACTAGTATTGGAGACCCAGTACTTC. Supplemented by reference TRBV11-2 and TRBJ2-5, the full variable domain reads EAGVAQSPRYKIIEKRQSVAFWCNPISGHATLYWYQQILGQGPKLLIQFQNNGVVDDSQLPKDRFSAERLKGVDSTLKIQPAKLEDSAVYLCASSLQLGLVLETQYFGPGTRLLVL.

This clonotype has ten or more counts. The chain couples TRBV10-1 to TRBJ2-3, with 7 bases lining up with TRBD2. CDR1 is WNHNN, CDR2 SYGVQD, per germline (reference sequence). Germline trimming cut 2 bases from V and 1 base from J; bases unmatched to any gene: 3. CDR3 length: 15 amino acids. The CDR3 nucleotides are TGCGCCAGCAGTGAGGGGCTAGCGGGCACAGATACGCAGTATTTT. Encoded protein: CASSEGLAGTDTQYF.

This clonotype was counted ten times or more. The chain carries TRBV19 and TRBJ2-1; perhaps TRBD1 as D (5 bases). Trimming pared 3 bases from V and 7 bases from J, leaving 10 bases between. Germline V CDR1 and CDR2: LNHDA, SQIVND (reference sequence). The CDR3 is 13 amino acids. As DNA, the CDR3 is TGTGCCAGTAGTATTAGGCAGGGAAATGAGCAGTTCTTC. The encoded protein is CASSIRQGNEQFF.

This chain uses TRBV28 with TRBJ1-5; a weak D match, TRBD1 (5 bases). Germline V gene data show CDR1 as MDHEN and CDR2 as SYDVKM. The CDR3 loop spans 16 amino acids. Trimming took 6 bases from V and 9 from J, leaving 24 bases between them. The CDR3, as DNA: TGTGCCAGCAGCTTTAACGACGGGACGGCGTCTAGGCCCCAGCATTTT. It encodes CASSFNDGTASRPQHF.

This rearrangement joins TRBV6-2 or TRBV6-3 to TRBJ2-1; D possibly corresponds to TRBD1 (6 bases). The CDR3 is 14 amino acids. Germline CDR1 is MNHEY and CDR2 is SVGEGT. Trimming pared 7 bases from V and 2 bases from J, leaving 12 bases between. CDR3 region: CASTLDRPYNEQFF. The DNA of the CDR3 is TGTGCCAGCACCCTGGACAGACCCTACAATGAGCAGTTCTTC.

This clonotype is termed medium-sized. V gene TRBV12-3 or TRBV12-4 combines with J gene TRBJ1-2; D perhaps matches TRBD1 (5 bases). V was cut by 10 bases and J by 2 bases, with 11 bases left in between. The CDR3 has 12 amino acids. CDR3 amino acids: CATSRDNYGYTF. DNA for the CDR3: TGTGCCACAAGCCGGGACAACTATGGCTACACCTTC.

This clonotype was seen repeatedly, ten times or more. The rearrangement joins TRBV29-1 to TRBJ2-3; D is undetermined. The CDR3 has 12 residues. Germline CDR1 and CDR2: SQVTM and ANQGSEA. Trimming stripped 5 bases from V and 2 bases from J, with 8 bases between. The CDR3 region is CSVLPYTDTQYF. The DNA of the CDR3 is TGCAGCGTTCTCCCCTACACAGATACGCAGTATTTT.

This clonotype was counted ten times or more. This chain connects TRBV24-1 to TRBJ2-1, with a weak D call TRBD1 (8 bases). Germline values: CDR1 KGHDR, CDR2 SFDVKD. Trimming cost V 2 bases and J 6 bases, with 10 bases left between them. The CDR3 loop spans 14 amino acids. CDR3 in amino acids: CATSDYRGGNEQFF. Here the CDR3 DNA reads TGTGCCACCAGTGATTACAGGGGGGGCAATGAGCAGTTCTTC.

In this sample, this clonotype turned up many times. V gene TRBV20-1 combines with J gene TRBJ2-7, with 9 nucleotides matching TRBD2. Germline V gene lookup returns CDR1 DFQATT and CDR2 SNEGSKA (reference sequence). J was trimmed by 5 bases and V by 2 bases; bases with no gene match: 7. The CDR3 consists of 14 residues. The CDR3 loop reads CSARWAGGPNEQYV. The DNA of the CDR3 is TGCAGTGCTAGATGGGCGGGGGGGCCAAACGAGCAGTACGTC.

By frequency in the sample, this clonotype is medium-sized. V usage is TRBV20-1 and J usage is TRBJ2-3; unclear D gene. The V end lost 3 bases, the J end lost 4 bases, and 5 bases lay between the germline ends. The CDR3 length is 11 residues. Looked up from germline, CDR1 is DFQATT and CDR2 is SNEGSKA (reference sequence). DNA of the CDR3: TGCAGTGCTAGCTTTTCAGATACGCAGTATTTT. This gives the protein CSASFSDTQYF.

This clonotype is termed medium-sized. The gene calls are TRBV27 and TRBJ2-7; D gene unclear. Germline V lookup: CDR1 MNHEY, CDR2 SMNVEV (reference sequence). V lost 4 bases and J 4 bases, leaving 11 bases between the germline ends. This CDR3 region has 13 residues. DNA of the CDR3: TGTGCCAGCAGTTCCGGCCGTGGATACGAGCAGTACGTC. It translates to CASSSGRGYEQYV.

The gene calls are TRBV11-3 and TRBJ1-3, with TRBD1 as a possible D gene (5 bases). This CDR3 spans 15 amino acids. CDR1 and CDR2 (germline): SGHNT, YENEEA. The ends were cut back, 1 base at V and 3 bases at J, with 10 bases in the middle. CDR3 coding DNA: TGTGCCAGCAGCTTAGCCGGGGCGAGTGGAAACACCATATATTTT. Amino acids: CASSLAGASGNTIYF. Full variable domain (rest looked up from reference TRBV11-3 and TRBJ1-3): EAGVVQSPRYKIIEKKQPVAFWCNPISGHNTLYWYLQNLGQGPELLIRYENEEAVDDSQLPKDRFSAERLKGVDSTLKIQPAELGDSAVYLCASSLAGASGNTIYFGEGSWLTVV.

In its sample, this clonotype is medium-sized. The genes are TRBV5-1 and TRBJ2-7, with TRBD2 matching 7 bases. The germline CDR1 and CDR2 sequences are SGHRS and YFSETQ. The CDR3 totals 13 residues. The V gene end was trimmed by 6 bases and the J gene end by 3 bases; junction bases not matched to a gene: 6. For the CDR3, the DNA is TGCGCCAGCACCATATCGGGGGGCTACGAGCAGTACTTC. It is translated as CASTISGGYEQYF.

This clonotype counts as medium-sized (0.01 to 0.1%). The chain carries TRBV6-6 and TRBJ1-2; D is possibly TRBD1 (5 bases). In germline, CDR1 is MNHNY, CDR2 SVGAGI (reference sequence). The CDR3 is 13 amino acids. V shed 2 bases and J shed 4 bases, with 8 bases lying between them. The CDR3 reads CASSYGAFYGYTF. CDR3 coding DNA: TGTGCCAGCAGTTACGGGGCGTTCTATGGCTACACCTTC.

This clonotype was detected a few times. Germline and junction disagree at one end, which may indicate a read error. The chain couples TRBV6-5 to TRBJ1-2; the D gene is possibly TRBD1 (6 bases). Germline CDR1 is MNHEY and CDR2 is SVGAGI. The length of the CDR3 is 16 residues. The CDR3 nucleotides are TGTGCCGGCAGTTACGGTCTGGGGGGCTCCCCCTATGGCTACACCTTC. Its protein is CAGSYGLGGSPYGYTF.